This T cell receptor (beta chain) comes out of a study of T cell responses to AZD1222 COVID-19 vaccine. This CDR3 contains 13 residues. Germline lookup yields CDR1 SGHTA and CDR2 FQGTGA. With 5 bases clipped from V and 11 bases from J, the junction kept 9 bases outside the gene matches. As for this clone: Its antigen is as yet unknown.

The repertoire was sequenced with immunoSEQ multiplex PCR; TCRdb's copy has only in-frame clones and lacks some. This table has around 180,000 clones, about 91% appearing once. Study-wide findings and caveats: Repertoires were collected only later (after the peak T cell response had occurred).

The clonotype was recovered from an adult in good health. The chain combines TRBV7-3 with TRBJ2-1; 7 bases line up with TRBD2. The material was peripheral blood, obtained on day 0 of AZD1222 vaccination. CDR3 protein: CASSPRGREKQFF. The CDR3 coding sequence is TGTGCCAGCAGCCCCCGAGGGAGGGAAAAGCAGTTCTTC.